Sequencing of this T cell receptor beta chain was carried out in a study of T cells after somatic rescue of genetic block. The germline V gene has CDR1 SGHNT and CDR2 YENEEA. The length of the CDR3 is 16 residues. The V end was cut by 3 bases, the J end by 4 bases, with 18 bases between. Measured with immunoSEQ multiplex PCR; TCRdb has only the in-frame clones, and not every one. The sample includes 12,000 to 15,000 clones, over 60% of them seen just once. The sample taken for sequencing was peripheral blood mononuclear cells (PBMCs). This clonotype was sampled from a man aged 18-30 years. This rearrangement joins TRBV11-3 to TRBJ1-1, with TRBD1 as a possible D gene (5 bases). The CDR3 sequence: CASSFLRGPGGTEAFF. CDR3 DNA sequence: TGTGCCAGCAGCTTCCTCCGGGGCCCTGGAGGCACTGAAGCTTTCTTT.